This T cell receptor (beta chain) was profiled in a study of brain T cells in children with intractable seizures. Study outcomes and limitations: Patients' HCMV serostatus was unknown; virus specificity rests on CDR3 similarity alone. Each case's top public CDR3 resembled known HCMV, EBV or influenza A CDR3s. Pre-surgery blood may have been undersampled, hiding some clones.

On this clone itself: Its matching antigen is unknown.

This CDR3 contains 19 residues. The ends were cut back, 2 bases at V and 0 bases at J, with 17 bases in the middle. Germline assignment: CDR1 KGHSH and CDR2 LQKENI. Only cases whose brain tissue showed the highest T cell transcript signatures were sequenced. Patients received at least one anti-epileptic drug before surgery. Assay: immunoSEQ multiplex PCR; the TCRdb copy retains only in-frame clones and omits some. The sample yields some 7,700 clones, 73% seen once. The TCR sequence derives from a boy less than two years old with tuberous sclerosis and intractable seizures. This sample comprised resected brain tissue, obtained at surgery. The chain has TRBV18 and TRBJ1-6; TRBD1 might be the D (5 bases). The CDR3 loop reads CASSPSRGDVFSYNSPLHF. CDR3 nucleotides: TGTGCCAGCTCACCATCTCGGGGGGATGTATTCTCCTATAATTCACCCCTCCACTTT.